This T cell receptor beta chain is drawn from a study of molecular identifiers for immune sequencing clone quantification. TCRdb itself ran the PCR reads through MiXCR, one entry per CDR3 protein. The sample has approximately 630,000 distinct CDR3 sequences, 25% seen once. Study findings and constraints: More than 97% of effector molecules, versus under 1% of naive-cell molecules, belonged to clones above 20 RNA copies.

This clonotype came up many times. Its antigen is currently unknown. Trimming at V came to 4 bases and at J to 2 bases, leaving 2 bases not matched to a gene. Looked up from germline, CDR1 is MNHEY and CDR2 is SMNVEV (reference sequence). This CDR3 is 13 amino acids long. The source material was naive CD8+ T cells from blood, with Jurkat cell RNA spiked in. Subset reported: FACS-sorted CD8+CD4-CCR7+CD45RA+ naive T cells. This clonotype was obtained from a human donor in good health. Some libraries in this study had Jurkat cell RNA spiked in. The chain recombines TRBV27 with TRBJ2-7, with 7 bases that match TRBD1. CDR3 in DNA: TGTGCCAGCAGTTGGGACAGAGCCTACGAGCAGTACTTC. It translates to CASSWDRAYEQYF.